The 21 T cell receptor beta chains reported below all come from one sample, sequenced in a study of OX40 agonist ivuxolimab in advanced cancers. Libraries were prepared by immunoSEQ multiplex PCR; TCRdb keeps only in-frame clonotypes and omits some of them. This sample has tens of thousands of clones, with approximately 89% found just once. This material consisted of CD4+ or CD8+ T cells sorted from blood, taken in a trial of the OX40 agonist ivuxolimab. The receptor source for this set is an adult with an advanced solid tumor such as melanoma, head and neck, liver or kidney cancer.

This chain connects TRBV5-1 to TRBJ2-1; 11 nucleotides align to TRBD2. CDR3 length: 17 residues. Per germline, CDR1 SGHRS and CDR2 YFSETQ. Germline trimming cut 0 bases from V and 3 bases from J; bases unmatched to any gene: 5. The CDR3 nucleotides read TGCGCCAGCAGCTTGGTCTTAGCGGGGGGGAACTACAATGAGCAGTTCTTC. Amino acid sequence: CASSLVLAGGNYNEQFF.

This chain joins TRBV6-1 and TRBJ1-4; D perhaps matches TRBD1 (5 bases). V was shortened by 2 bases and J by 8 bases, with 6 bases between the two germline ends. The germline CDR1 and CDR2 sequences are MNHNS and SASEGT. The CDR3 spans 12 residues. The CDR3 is CASSERGEKLFF. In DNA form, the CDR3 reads TGTGCCAGCAGTGAAAGGGGCGAAAAACTGTTTTTT.

CDR3 in DNA: TGCGCCAGCAGTCAATCTAAACAGGGAAAGTTCTATGGCTACACCTTC. The encoded protein is CASSQSKQGKFYGYTF. The gene calls are TRBV23-1 and TRBJ1-2, with D possibly TRBD1 on 6 matching bases. TRBV23-1 is designated an ORF whose function remains uncertain. CDR3 length: 16 amino acids. Trimming stripped 0 bases from V and 4 bases from J, with 15 bases between.

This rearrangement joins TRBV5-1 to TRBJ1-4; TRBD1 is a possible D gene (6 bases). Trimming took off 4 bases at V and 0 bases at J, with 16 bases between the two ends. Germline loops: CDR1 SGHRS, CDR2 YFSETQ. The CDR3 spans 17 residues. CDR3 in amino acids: CASSPGQPYATNEKLFF. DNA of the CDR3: TGCGCCAGCAGCCCTGGACAGCCTTATGCAACTAATGAAAAACTGTTTTTT.

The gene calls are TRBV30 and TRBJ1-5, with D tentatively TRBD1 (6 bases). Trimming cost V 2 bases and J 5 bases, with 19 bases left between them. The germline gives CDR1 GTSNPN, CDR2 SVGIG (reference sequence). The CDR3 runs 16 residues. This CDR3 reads CAWSRKRGTSYQPQHF. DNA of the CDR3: TGTGCCTGGAGTAGAAAACGGGGGACATCCTATCAGCCCCAGCATTTT.

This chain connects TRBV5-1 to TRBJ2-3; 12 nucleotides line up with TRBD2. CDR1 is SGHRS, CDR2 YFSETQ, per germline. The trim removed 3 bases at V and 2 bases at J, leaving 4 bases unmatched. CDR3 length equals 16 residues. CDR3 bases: TGCGCCAGCAGCTGGAGACTAGCGGGAGACACAGATACGCAGTATTTT. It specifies CASSWRLAGDTDTQYF. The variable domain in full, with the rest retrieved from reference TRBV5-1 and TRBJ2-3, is KAGVTQTPRYLIKTRGQQVTLSCSPISGHRSVSWYQQTPGQGLQFLFEYFSETQRNKGNFPGRFSGRQFSNSRSEMNVSTLELGDSALYLCASSWRLAGDTDTQYFGPGTRLTVL.

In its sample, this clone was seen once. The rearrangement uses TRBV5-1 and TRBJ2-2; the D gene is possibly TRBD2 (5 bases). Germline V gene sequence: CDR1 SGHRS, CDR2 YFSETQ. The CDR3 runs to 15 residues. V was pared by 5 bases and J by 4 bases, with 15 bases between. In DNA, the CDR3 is TGCGCCAGCAGTGAGACTACACTCATCACCGGGGAGCTGTTTTTT. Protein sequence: CASSETTLITGELFF.

This CDR3 reads CASSTRTGSYEQYF. The CDR3 DNA sequence: TGTGCCAGCAGCACTAGGACAGGGTCCTACGAGCAGTACTTC. The J gene is TRBJ2-7, the V gene TRBV5-4; TRBD1 matches 8 bases. Germline V gives CDR1 SGHNT, CDR2 YYREEE (reference sequence). The CDR3 consists of 14 residues. Trimming removed 4 bases from V and 1 base from J; junction bases left unmatched: 4. The variable domain in full, completed from reference TRBV5-4 and TRBJ2-7, reads ETGVTQSPTHLIKTRGQQVTLRCSSQSGHNTVSWYQQALGQGPQFIFQYYREEENGRGNFPPRFSGLQFPNYSSELNVNALELDDSALYLCASSTRTGSYEQYFGPGTRLTVT.

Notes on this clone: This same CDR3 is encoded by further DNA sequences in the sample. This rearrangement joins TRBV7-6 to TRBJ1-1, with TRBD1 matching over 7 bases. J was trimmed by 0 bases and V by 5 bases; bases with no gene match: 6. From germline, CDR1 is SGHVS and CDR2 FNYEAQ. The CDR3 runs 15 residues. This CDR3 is CASSRGGGLNTEAFF. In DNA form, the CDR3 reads TGTGCCAGCAGCCGAGGGGGCGGACTGAACACTGAAGCTTTCTTT.

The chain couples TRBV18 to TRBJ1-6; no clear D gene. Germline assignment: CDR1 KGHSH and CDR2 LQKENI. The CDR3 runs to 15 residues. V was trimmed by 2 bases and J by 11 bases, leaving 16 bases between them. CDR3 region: CASSPRTQEFPPLHF. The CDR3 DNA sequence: TGTGCCAGCTCACCAAGGACGCAGGAGTTCCCACCCCTCCACTTT.

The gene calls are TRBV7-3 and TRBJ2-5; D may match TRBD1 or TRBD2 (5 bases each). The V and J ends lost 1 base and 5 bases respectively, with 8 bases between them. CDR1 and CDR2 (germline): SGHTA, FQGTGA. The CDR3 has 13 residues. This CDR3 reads CASSLNWGETQYF. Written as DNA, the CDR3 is TGTGCCAGCAGCTTAAATTGGGGGGAGACCCAGTACTTC.

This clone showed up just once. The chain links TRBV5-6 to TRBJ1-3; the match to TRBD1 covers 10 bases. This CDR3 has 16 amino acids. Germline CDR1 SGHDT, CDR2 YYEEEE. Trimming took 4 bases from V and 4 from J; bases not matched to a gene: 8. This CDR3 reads CASSRGTGEFGNTIYF. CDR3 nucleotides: TGTGCCAGCAGCCGAGGGACAGGGGAGTTCGGAAACACCATATATTTT. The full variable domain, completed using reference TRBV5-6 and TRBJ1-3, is DAGVTQSPTHLIKTRGQQVTLRCSPKSGHDTVSWYQQALGQGPQFIFQYYEEEERQRGNFPDRFSGHQFPNYSSELNVNALLLGDSALYLCASSRGTGEFGNTIYFGEGSWLTVV.

CDR3 nucleotides: TGTGCCAGCAGTGCCGGGACGGGATTTTTTTACGAGCAGTACTTC. Translating it yields CASSAGTGFFYEQYF. The chain links TRBV6-1 to TRBJ2-7, with D tentatively TRBD1 or TRBD2 (5 bases each). Germline V gene sequence: CDR1 MNHNS, CDR2 SASEGT. This CDR3 spans 15 amino acids. V was shortened by 4 bases and J by 4 bases, with 17 bases between the two germline ends.

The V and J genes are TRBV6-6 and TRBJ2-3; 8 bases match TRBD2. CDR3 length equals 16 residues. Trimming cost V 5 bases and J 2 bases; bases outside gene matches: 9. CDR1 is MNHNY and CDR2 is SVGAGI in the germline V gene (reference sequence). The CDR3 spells CASSTLSGEYTDTQYF. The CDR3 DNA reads TGTGCCAGCAGTACCCTTAGCGGGGAATACACAGATACGCAGTATTTT.

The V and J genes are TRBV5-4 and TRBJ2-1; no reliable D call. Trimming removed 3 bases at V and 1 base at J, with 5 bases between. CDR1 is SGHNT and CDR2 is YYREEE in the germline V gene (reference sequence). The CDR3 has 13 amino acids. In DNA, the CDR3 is TGTGCCAGCAGCTCCTCTTCCTACAATGAGCAGTTCTTC. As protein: CASSSSSYNEQFF. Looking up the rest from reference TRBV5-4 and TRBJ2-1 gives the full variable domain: ETGVTQSPTHLIKTRGQQVTLRCSSQSGHNTVSWYQQALGQGPQFIFQYYREEENGRGNFPPRFSGLQFPNYSSELNVNALELDDSALYLCASSSSSYNEQFFGPGTRLTVL.

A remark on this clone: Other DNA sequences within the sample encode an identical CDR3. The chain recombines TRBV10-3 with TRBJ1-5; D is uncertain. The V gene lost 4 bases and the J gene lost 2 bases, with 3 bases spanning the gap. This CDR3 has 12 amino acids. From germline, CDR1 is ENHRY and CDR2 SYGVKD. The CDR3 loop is CAISGGNQPQHF. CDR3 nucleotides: TGTGCCATCAGTGGGGGCAATCAGCCCCAGCATTTT.

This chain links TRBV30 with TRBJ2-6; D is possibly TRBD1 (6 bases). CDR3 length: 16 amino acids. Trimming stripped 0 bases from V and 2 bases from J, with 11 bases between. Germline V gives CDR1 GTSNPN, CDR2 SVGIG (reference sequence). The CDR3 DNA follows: TGTGCCTGGAGTGTAGGGGACACCACTGGGGCCAACGTCCTGACTTTC. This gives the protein CAWSVGDTTGANVLTF. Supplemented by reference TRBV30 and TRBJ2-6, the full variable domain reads SQTIHQWPATLVQPVGSPLSLECTVEGTSNPNLYWYRQAAGRGLQLLFYSVGIGQISSEVPQNLSASRPQDRQFILSSKKLLLSDSGFYLCAWSVGDTTGANVLTFGAGSRLTVL.

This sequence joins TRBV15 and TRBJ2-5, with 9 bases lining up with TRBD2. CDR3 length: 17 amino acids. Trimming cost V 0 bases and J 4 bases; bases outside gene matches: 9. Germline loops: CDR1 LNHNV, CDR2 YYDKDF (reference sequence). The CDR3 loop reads CATSRDVAAGGRETQYF. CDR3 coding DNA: TGTGCCACCAGCAGAGATGTGGCAGCGGGAGGAAGAGAGACCCAGTACTTC. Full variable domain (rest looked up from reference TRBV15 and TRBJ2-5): DAMVIQNPRYQVTQFGKPVTLSCSQTLNHNVMYWYQQKSSQAPKLLFHYYDKDFNNEADTPDNFQSRRPNTSFCFLDIRSPGLGDTAMYLCATSRDVAAGGRETQYFGPGTRLLVL.

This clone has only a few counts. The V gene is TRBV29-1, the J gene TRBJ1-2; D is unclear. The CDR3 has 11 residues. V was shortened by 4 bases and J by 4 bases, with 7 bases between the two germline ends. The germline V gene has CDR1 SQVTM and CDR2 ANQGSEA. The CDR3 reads CSVGSGYGYTF. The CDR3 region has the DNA TGCAGCGTTGGATCAGGCTATGGCTACACCTTC.

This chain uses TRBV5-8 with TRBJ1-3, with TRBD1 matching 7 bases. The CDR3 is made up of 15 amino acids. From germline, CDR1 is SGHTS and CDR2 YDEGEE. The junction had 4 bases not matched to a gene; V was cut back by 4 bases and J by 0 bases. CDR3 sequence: CASSPGTVSGNTIYF. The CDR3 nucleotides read TGTGCCAGCAGCCCCGGGACAGTCTCTGGAAACACCATATATTTT.

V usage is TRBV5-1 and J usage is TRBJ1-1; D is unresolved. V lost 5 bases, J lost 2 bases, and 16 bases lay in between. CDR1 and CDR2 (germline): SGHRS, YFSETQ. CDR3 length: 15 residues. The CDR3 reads CASRYATGSNTEAFF. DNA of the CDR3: TGCGCCAGCAGATATGCTACGGGCTCCAACACTGAAGCTTTCTTT.